The 4 T cell receptor beta chains given below trace back to one sample, sequenced in a study of PD-1 blockade in classical Hodgkin lymphoma (dated by TCRdb to the early 2020s). The library was prepared using the immunoSEQ multiplex PCR assay. Imported from immuneACCESS, the table was reduced by TCRdb to in-frame sequences with V and J called. These copies leave out some clones; in studies compared against another copy, an unresolved V gene accounts for under half, and the cause of the remainder is not known. Recorded for this sample are 10,000 or so clones; about 80% of them occurred a single time. In total, the top ten clones hold 30% to 35% of the sample. Taken with the paper, the label for time point translates to: cycle 2 day 1 (C2D1) of nivolumab. Every trial patient had relapsed following autologous stem cell transplantation, and prior brentuximab vedotin exposure was what differed among cohorts A, B and C.

Sequencing was performed on peripheral blood mononuclear cells (PBMCs), taken before the second cycle of nivolumab. The source of these receptors is a human donor with classical Hodgkin lymphoma.

The chain uses TRBV19 and TRBJ1-4; maybe TRBD1 (5 bases). This CDR3 is built from 15 residues. Germline V gene lookup returns CDR1 LNHDA and CDR2 SQIVND (reference sequence). V lost 6 bases to trimming and J lost 8 bases, with 19 bases between them. DNA of the CDR3: TGTGCCAGTAGACCGCAGGGAAGTCGGCGCGAAAAACTGTTTTTT. This codes for CASRPQGSRREKLFF. Using reference TRBV19 and TRBJ1-4 for the parts outside the CDR3, the full variable domain is DGGITQSPKYLFRKEGQNVTLSCEQNLNHDAMYWYRQDPGQGLRLIYYSQIVNDFQKGDIAEGYSVSREKKESFPLTVTSAQKNPTAFYLCASRPQGSRREKLFFGSGTQLSVL.

The chain couples TRBV10-3 to TRBJ1-4; weak D call: TRBD1 (5 bases). V lost 3 bases to trimming and J lost 7 bases, with 12 bases between them. The CDR3 totals 14 residues. Germline assignment: CDR1 ENHRY and CDR2 SYGVKD. The CDR3 DNA is TGTGCCATCAGTGAATTTGGGGGATCTGAAAAACTGTTTTTT. Residues: CAISEFGGSEKLFF.

J is TRBJ2-7 and V is TRBV10-3; the D gene is possibly TRBD1 (6 bases). Per the germline V gene, CDR1 is ENHRY and CDR2 is SYGVKD. Trimming took 6 bases from V and 3 from J, leaving 18 bases between them. The CDR3 sequence is 15 residues long. The CDR3 coding sequence is TGTGCCATCAGCGAGGGAAGGGGGACCAACTACGAGCAGTACTTC. Its translation: CAISEGRGTNYEQYF.

The chain carries TRBV25-1 and TRBJ2-5, with 15 nucleotides matching TRBD2. V trimming: 7 bases; J trimming: 5 bases; junction bases outside the gene matches: 8. The CDR3 length is 16 residues. CDR1 MGHDK and CDR2 SYGVNS come from the germline V gene. DNA of the CDR3: TGTGCCAGCACGAGGACTAGCGGGAGGGCCCGGGAGACCCAGTACTTC. Its translation is CASTRTSGRARETQYF. Full variable domain (rest looked up from reference TRBV25-1 and TRBJ2-5): EADIYQTPRYLVIGTGKKITLECSQTMGHDKMYWYQQDPGMELHLIHYSYGVNSTEKGDLSSESTVSRIRTEHFPLTLESARPSHTSQYLCASTRTSGRARETQYFGPGTRLLVL.